This T cell receptor (beta chain) was sequenced during a study of blood T cell repertoires in COVID-19. Whole-study context: The analysed material was cDNA or gDNA that came from T cells, B-cell-depleted T cells, or PBMCs.

Per germline, CDR1 DFQATT and CDR2 SNEGSKA (reference sequence). Trimming cost V 3 bases and J 6 bases, with 11 bases left between them. This CDR3 has 13 amino acids. Authors' methods: By means of reference gene primer amplification, nucleated cell counts were estimated. Libraries were prepared by immunoSEQ multiplex PCR; TCRdb keeps only in-frame clonotypes and omits some of them. V, J and clone size were drawn from that table, and D and trimming were deduced from the DNA. The sample has tens of thousands of clones, approximately 91% seen once. Sequencing was done on a sample of peripheral blood. The V gene is TRBV20-1, the J gene TRBJ1-4, with TRBD1 as a possible D gene (6 bases). This clonotype was obtained from a man between 60 and 75 years old with COVID-19, enrolled during active disease. The CDR3 DNA sequence: TGCAGTGCTAGTGGGCAGGGGTATGAAAAACTGTTTTTT. Its protein is CSASGQGYEKLFF.